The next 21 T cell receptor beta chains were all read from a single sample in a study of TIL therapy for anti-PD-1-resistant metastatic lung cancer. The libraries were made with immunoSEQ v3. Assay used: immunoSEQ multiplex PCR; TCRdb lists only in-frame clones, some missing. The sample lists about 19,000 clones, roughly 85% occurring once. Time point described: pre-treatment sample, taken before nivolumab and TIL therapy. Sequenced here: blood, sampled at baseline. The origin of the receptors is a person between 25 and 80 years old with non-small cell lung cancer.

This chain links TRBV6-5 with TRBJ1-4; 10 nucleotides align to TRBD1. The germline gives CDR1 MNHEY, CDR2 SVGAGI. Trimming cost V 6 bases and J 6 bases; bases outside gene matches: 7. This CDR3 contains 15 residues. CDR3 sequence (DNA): TGTGCCAGCAGCCTGGACAGGGGGTCTTATGAAAAACTGTTTTTT. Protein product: CASSLDRGSYEKLFF.

CDR3 sequence (DNA): TGTGCCAGCAGTGAGGTTAGCGGGAACCCCTACAATGAGCAGTTCTTC. This translates into CASSEVSGNPYNEQFF. The chain has TRBV6-1 and TRBJ2-1; TRBD2 matches at 8 bases. CDR1 and CDR2 from the germline V gene are MNHNS and SASEGT. This CDR3 has 16 amino acids. After removal of 3 bases from V and 2 bases from J, the junction contained 6 bases not matched to a gene.

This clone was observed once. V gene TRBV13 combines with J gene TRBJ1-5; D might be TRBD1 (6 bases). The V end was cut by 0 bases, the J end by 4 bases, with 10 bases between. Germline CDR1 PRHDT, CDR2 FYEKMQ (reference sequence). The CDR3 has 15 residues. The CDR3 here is CASSLGTGLNQPQHF. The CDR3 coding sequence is TGTGCCAGCAGCTTAGGGACAGGCCTGAATCAGCCCCAGCATTTT. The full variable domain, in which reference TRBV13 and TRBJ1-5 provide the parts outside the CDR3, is AAGVIQSPRHLIKEKRETATLKCYPIPRHDTVYWYQQGPGQDPQFLISFYEKMQSDKGSIPDRFSAQQFSDYHSELNMSSLELGDSALYFCASSLGTGLNQPQHFGDGTRLSIL.

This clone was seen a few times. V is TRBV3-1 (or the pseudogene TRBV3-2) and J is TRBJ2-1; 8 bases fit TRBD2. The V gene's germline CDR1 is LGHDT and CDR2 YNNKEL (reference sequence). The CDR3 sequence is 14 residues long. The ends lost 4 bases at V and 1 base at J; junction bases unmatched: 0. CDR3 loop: CASSLAGSYNEQFF. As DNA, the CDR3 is TGTGCCAGCAGCCTAGCGGGATCCTACAATGAGCAGTTCTTC.

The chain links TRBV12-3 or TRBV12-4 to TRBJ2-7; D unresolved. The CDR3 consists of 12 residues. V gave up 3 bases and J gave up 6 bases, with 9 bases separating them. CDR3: CASSLKSLEQYF. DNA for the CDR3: TGTGCCAGCAGTTTGAAGAGTCTCGAGCAGTACTTC.

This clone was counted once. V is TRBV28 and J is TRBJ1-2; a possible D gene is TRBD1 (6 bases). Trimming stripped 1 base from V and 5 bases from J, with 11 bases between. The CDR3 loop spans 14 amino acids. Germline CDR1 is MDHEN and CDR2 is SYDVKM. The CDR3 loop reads CASSLLGARYGYTF. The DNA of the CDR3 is TGTGCCAGCAGTTTATTGGGGGCCCGGTATGGCTACACCTTC.

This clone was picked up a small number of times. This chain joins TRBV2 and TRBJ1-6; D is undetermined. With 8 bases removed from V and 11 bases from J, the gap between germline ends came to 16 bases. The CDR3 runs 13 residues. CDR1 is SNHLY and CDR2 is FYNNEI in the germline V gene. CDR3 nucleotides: TGTGCCAGCGTCCGTTCTGTTGGGACACCCCTCCACTTT. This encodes CASVRSVGTPLHF.

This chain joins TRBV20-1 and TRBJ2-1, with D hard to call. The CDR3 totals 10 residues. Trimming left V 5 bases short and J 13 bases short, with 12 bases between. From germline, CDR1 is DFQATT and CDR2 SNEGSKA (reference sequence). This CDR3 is CSAYRTDQFF. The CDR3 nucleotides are TGCAGTGCTTATAGAACTGACCAGTTCTTC.

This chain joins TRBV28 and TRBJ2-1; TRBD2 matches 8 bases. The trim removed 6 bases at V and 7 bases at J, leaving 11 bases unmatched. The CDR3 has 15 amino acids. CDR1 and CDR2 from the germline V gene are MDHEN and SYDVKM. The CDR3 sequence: CASSPPLAGLNEQFF. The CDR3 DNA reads TGTGCCAGCAGCCCTCCATTAGCGGGATTGAATGAGCAGTTCTTC.

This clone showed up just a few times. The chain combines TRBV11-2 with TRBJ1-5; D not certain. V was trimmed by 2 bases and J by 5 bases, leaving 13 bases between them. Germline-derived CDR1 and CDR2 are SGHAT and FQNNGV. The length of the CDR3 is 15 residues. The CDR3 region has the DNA TGTGCCAGCAGCTTACTAGTTGGCAGCGATCAGCCCCAGCATTTT. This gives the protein CASSLLVGSDQPQHF.

This CDR3 is CASSRTGGRDTQYF. CDR3 nucleotides: TGTGCCAGCAGTCGGACAGGGGGCAGAGATACGCAGTATTTT. The genes are TRBV28 and TRBJ2-3; 11 positions match TRBD1. The CDR3 spans 14 residues. Germline CDR1 reads MDHEN; CDR2 reads SYDVKM. V shed 5 bases, J shed 5 bases, and the junction held 3 bases outside the gene matches.

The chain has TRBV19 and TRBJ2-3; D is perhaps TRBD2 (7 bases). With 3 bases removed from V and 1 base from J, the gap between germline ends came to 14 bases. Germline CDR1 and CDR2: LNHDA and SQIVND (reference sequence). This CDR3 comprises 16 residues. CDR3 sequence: CASSIRSGGRTDTQYF. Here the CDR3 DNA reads TGTGCCAGTAGTATCCGTTCGGGGGGCCGCACAGATACGCAGTATTTT.

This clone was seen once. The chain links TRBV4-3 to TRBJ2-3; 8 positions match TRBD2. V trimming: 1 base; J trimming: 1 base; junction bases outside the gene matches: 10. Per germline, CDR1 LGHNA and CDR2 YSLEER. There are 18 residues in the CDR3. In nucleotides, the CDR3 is TGCGCCAGCAGCCAAGTCTACCCGGCTAGCGGGCGCACAGATACGCAGTATTTT. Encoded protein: CASSQVYPASGRTDTQYF.

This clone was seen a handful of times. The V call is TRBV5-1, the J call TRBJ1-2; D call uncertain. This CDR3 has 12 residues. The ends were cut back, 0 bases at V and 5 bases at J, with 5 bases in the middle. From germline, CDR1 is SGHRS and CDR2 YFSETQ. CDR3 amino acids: CASSLEGYGYTF. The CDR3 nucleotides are TGCGCCAGCAGCTTGGAAGGATATGGCTACACCTTC.

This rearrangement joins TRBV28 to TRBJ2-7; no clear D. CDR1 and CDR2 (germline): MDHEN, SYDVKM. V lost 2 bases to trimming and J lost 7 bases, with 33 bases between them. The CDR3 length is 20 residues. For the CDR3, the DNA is TGTGCCAGCAGTTTACTTTCGGGCCGAATGGCAGGCCCGATAGAAAAGGAGCAGTACTTC. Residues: CASSLLSGRMAGPIEKEQYF. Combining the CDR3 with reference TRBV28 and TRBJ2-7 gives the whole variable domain DVKVTQSSRYLVKRTGEKVFLECVQDMDHENMFWYRQDPGLGLRLIYFSYDVKMKEKGDIPEGYSVSREKKERFSLILESASTNQTSMYLCASSLLSGRMAGPIEKEQYFGPGTRLTVT.

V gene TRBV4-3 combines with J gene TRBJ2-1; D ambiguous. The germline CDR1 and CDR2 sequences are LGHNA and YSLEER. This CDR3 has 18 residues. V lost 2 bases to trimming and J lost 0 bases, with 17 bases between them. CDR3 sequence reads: CASSQRIKGGSSYNEQFF. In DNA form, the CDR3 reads TGCGCCAGCAGCCAAAGGATAAAGGGTGGAAGCTCCTACAATGAGCAGTTCTTC.

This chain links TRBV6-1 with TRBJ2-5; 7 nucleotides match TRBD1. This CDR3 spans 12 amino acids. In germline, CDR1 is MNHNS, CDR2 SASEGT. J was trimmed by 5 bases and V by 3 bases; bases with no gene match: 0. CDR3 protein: CASSDRGETQYF. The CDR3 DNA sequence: TGTGCCAGCAGTGACAGGGGGGAGACCCAGTACTTC.

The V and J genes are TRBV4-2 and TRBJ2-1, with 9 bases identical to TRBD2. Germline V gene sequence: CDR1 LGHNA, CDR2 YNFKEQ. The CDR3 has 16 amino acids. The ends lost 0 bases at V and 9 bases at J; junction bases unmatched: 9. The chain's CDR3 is CASSQDWQRGASEQFF. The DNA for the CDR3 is TGTGCCAGCAGCCAAGATTGGCAGCGGGGGGCCTCTGAGCAGTTCTTC.

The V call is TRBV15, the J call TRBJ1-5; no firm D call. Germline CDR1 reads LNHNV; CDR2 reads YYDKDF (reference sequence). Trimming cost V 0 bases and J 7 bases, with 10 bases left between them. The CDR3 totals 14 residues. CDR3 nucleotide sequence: TGTGCCACCAGCAGAGACCGGGGAGGCCAGCCCCAGCATTTT. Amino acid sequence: CATSRDRGGQPQHF. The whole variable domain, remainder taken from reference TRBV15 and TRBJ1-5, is DAMVIQNPRYQVTQFGKPVTLSCSQTLNHNVMYWYQQKSSQAPKLLFHYYDKDFNNEADTPDNFQSRRPNTSFCFLDIRSPGLGDTAMYLCATSRDRGGQPQHFGDGTRLSIL.

For the CDR3, the DNA is TGTGCCAGCAGTCTAGCCCACGAGCAGTACTTC. Protein sequence: CASSLAHEQYF. The V gene is TRBV7-8, the J gene TRBJ2-7; D perhaps matches TRBD2 (5 bases). CDR1 is SGHVS, CDR2 FQNEAQ, per germline. V was cut by 6 bases and J by 5 bases, with 8 bases left in between. The CDR3 is 11 residues long. The full variable domain, its missing parts supplied by reference TRBV7-8 and TRBJ2-7, is GAGVSQSPRYKVAKRGQDVALRCDPISGHVSLFWYQQALGQGPEFLTYFQNEAQLDKSGLPSDRFFAERPEGSVSTLKIQRTQQEDSAVYLCASSLAHEQYFGPGTRLTVT.

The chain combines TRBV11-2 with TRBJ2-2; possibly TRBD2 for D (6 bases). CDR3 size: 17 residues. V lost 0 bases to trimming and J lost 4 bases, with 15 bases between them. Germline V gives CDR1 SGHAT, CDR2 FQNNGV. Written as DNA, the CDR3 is TGTGCCAGCAGCTTAGACCGCGCCGGCGGGGTCACCGGGGAGCTGTTTTTT. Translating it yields CASSLDRAGGVTGELFF.